The present TCR beta chain was sequenced within a study of cytomegalovirus exposure and HLA in healthy donors. The overall study: The 120 or so validation repertoires, a later analysis reported, used the same platform as the approximately 670 first-cohort repertoires.

In germline, CDR1 is MRHNA, CDR2 SNTAGT. V was shortened by 2 bases and J by 3 bases, with 12 bases between the two germline ends. This CDR3 is 15 amino acids long. TCRdb keeps only in-frame clones here, not all; method: immunoSEQ multiplex PCR. The table has 100,000 to 150,000 clones, around nine tenths seen once. V is TRBV6-4 and J is TRBJ2-3; D gene unclear. The receptor was derived from a young woman in good health and CMV-seronegative. Sequenced: PBMCs. CDR3 sequence: CASSDRGMATDTQYF. The CDR3 coding sequence is TGTGCCAGCAGTGACCGCGGAATGGCGACAGATACGCAGTATTTT.